The text below deals with one T cell receptor (beta chain). The same CDR3 also results from other DNA sequences found in this sample. Both 60 Vbeta primers and 13 Jbeta primers went into the PCR. The repertoire was sequenced with immunoSEQ multiplex PCR; TCRdb's copy has only in-frame clones and lacks some. The specimen's table records approximately 120,000 clones. These data come from a study of cytomegalovirus exposure and HLA in healthy donors. Input material: PBMCs. This clonotype was obtained from a woman aged 55 to 70 in good health and CMV-seronegative.

CDR3 in DNA: TGTGCCAGTAGGCAGACAGGGGCGAACACTGAAGCTTTCTTT. Protein sequence: CASRQTGANTEAFF. V and J are TRBV2 and TRBJ1-1; 8 bases map to TRBD1. Germline CDR1 reads SNHLY; CDR2 reads FYNNEI. This CDR3 has 14 residues. The V gene end was trimmed by 9 bases and the J gene end by 1 base; junction bases not matched to a gene: 7.